Below are 20 T cell receptor beta chains sequenced from a single sample in a study of tumor-infiltrating lymphocytes in primary liver carcinoma. The authors took blood RNA from unsorted whole blood and also extracted germline DNA. From approximately 0.5 ug of total RNA, TCR beta-specific cDNA was reverse-transcribed using a constant-region primer. Libraries of TCR beta came from three nested multiplex PCR rounds with slightly modified ARM-PCR. The study ran its first two PCR rounds for 9 to 10 cycles each, using TRBV1-TRBV30 forward primers and a C-beta reverse primer. One entry per CDR3 protein results from TCRdb running MiXCR on the multiplex PCR reads. Of fewer than 400,000 distinct CDR3 sequences listed, roughly three fifths are singletons. The sequenced sample was peripheral blood. Receptors originate from a woman aged 25 to 45 with primary liver carcinoma and hepatitis B virus infection.

This clonotype has more than one count but fewer than ten. The V call is TRBV10-2, the J call TRBJ2-3; 8 nucleotides line up with TRBD1. CDR3 length equals 15 residues. Germline CDR1 is WSHSY and CDR2 is SAAADI. V lost 5 bases to trimming and J lost 0 bases; unmatched junction nucleotides: 4. The CDR3 DNA sequence: TGCGCCAGCAGTAGACAGGGGCCAAGCACAGATACGCAGTATTTT. Residues: CASSRQGPSTDTQYF.

The genes are TRBV7-9 and TRBJ2-2; 7 bases are a match to TRBD2. Trimming took 1 base from V and 0 from J; bases not matched to a gene: 5. The length of the CDR3 is 17 residues. The germline V gene has CDR1 SEHNR and CDR2 FQNEAQ (reference sequence). CDR3 sequence (DNA): TGTGCCAGCAGCTTAGAGAGCGGGGTATCGAACACCGGGGAGCTGTTTTTT. Translation gives CASSLESGVSNTGELFF.

Details on this clonotype: At one end, the junction sequence differs from germline, possibly due to a read error. The CDR3 bases are TGTGCCAGCAGTTACCTTAGCGGGACCCCCTACAAGCAGTACTTC. The encoded protein is CASSYLSGTPYKQYF. The chain combines TRBV6-6 with TRBJ2-7; 8 bases match TRBD2. Germline CDR1 MNHNY, CDR2 SVGAGI (reference sequence). This CDR3 has 15 residues.

This clonotype was seen repeatedly, ten times or more. V usage is TRBV6-2 or TRBV6-3 and J usage is TRBJ2-6, with D unresolved. The length of the CDR3 is 13 residues. V was pared by 3 bases and J by 2 bases, with 2 bases between. Germline CDR1 MNHEY, CDR2 SVGEGT. The CDR3 region has the DNA TGTGCCAGCAGTTATCCTGGGGCCAACGTCCTGACTTTC. Encoded protein: CASSYPGANVLTF.

In regard to this clonotype: This may come from a read error, since a much larger clone is one base off. This chain connects TRBV12-3 or TRBV12-4 to TRBJ2-2, with 10 bases aligning to TRBD2. Losses at the gene ends were 5 bases for V and 0 bases for J; bases not matched to a gene: 12. This CDR3 comprises 19 residues. CDR3 DNA sequence: TGTGCCAGCAGTCCTCCGGGACAAGCGGGAGGGTCGAACACCGGGGAGCTGTTTTTT. It encodes CASSPPGQAGGSNTGELFF.

There are a few counts of this clonotype. V is TRBV30 and J is TRBJ1-2; D not resolved. CDR1 and CDR2 from the germline V gene are GTSNPN and SVGIG (reference sequence). The CDR3 has 12 amino acids. The CDR3 region has the DNA TGTGGGAGGCAGGCTCCCCTCGTTGGCTACACCTTC. This translates into CGRQAPLVGYTF.

A note on this clonotype: Since the CDR3 does not end with the conserved phenylalanine or tryptophan, this likely comes from a read error. The chain is built from TRBV6-1 and TRBJ2-2; D is possibly TRBD1 (5 bases). Germline CDR1 and CDR2: MNHNS and SASEGT. The CDR3 has 13 amino acids. CDR3 nucleotides: TGTGCCAGCAGTGTCCAGGACACTGGGGAGCTGTTTTCT. Protein: CASSVQDTGELFS.

On this clonotype: A clone one base away is much larger, so this may be a read error. The chain recombines TRBV4-1 with TRBJ2-1, with a weak D call TRBD2 (6 bases). CDR3 length equals 19 residues. CDR1 MGHRA and CDR2 YSYEKL come from the germline V gene. The CDR3 spells CTSSPIPIFGGGAYNEQFF. CDR3 DNA: TGCACCAGCAGTCCCATACCGATTTTCGGCGGAGGGGCCTACAATGAGCAGTTCTTC.

This chain connects TRBV4-3 to TRBJ2-2; 13 bases line up with TRBD2. Losses at the gene ends were 8 bases for V and 4 bases for J; bases not matched to a gene: 16. The germline CDR1 and CDR2 sequences are LGHNA and YSLEER. The CDR3 is 19 amino acids. The DNA of the CDR3 is TGCGCCAGCTGCCCCAGCCGTGTACTAGCGGGAGGGCCCACCGGGGAGCTGTTTTTT. Protein sequence: CASCPSRVLAGGPTGELFF.

A remark on this clonotype: One end of the junction varies from germline; a read error may be responsible. The chain combines TRBV11-2 with TRBJ2-1; 10 positions agree with TRBD2. The germline V gene encodes CDR1 SGHAT and CDR2 FQNNGV. CDR3 length equals 15 residues. The chain's CDR3 is CANSPSSGSLDEQLF. The CDR3 nucleotides read TGTGCCAACAGCCCTTCTAGCGGGAGCCTTGATGAGCAGTTATTT.

A note on this clonotype: A much larger clone differs by one base, so this may be a read error. The genes are TRBV12-3 or TRBV12-4 and TRBJ1-4, with D hard to call. The CDR3 runs to 14 residues. The CDR3 nucleotides read TGTGCCGGCAGTTTAATCCCCGTTAATAGCAGACTGTTTTTT. This gives the protein CAGSLIPVNSRLFF.

This clonotype has just a few counts. The V call is TRBV6-6, the J call TRBJ2-1; 10 bases are a match to TRBD2. Germline V CDR1 and CDR2: MNHNY, SVGAGI (reference sequence). The length of the CDR3 is 12 residues. Unmatched junction bases numbered 3, after V lost 6 bases and J lost 10 bases. CDR3: CASRDSGREQFF. The CDR3 DNA is TGTGCCAGCAGAGATAGCGGGAGGGAGCAGTTCTTC.

The chain links TRBV6-1 to TRBJ2-2, with 7 bases fitting TRBD2. This CDR3 has 19 residues. Germline trimming cut 1 base from V and 6 bases from J; bases unmatched to any gene: 17. Germline V gene sequence: CDR1 MNHNS, CDR2 SASEGT. The CDR3 region is CASSEGLASIAPHPGELFF. The CDR3 region has the DNA TGTGCCAGCAGTGAAGGACTAGCCTCAATTGCCCCCCATCCCGGGGAGCTGTTTTTT.

Note on this clonotype: A junction end diverges from the germline sequence, so it may reflect a read error. The J gene is TRBJ2-5, the V gene TRBV12-3 or TRBV12-4; D may be TRBD2 (6 bases). This CDR3 region has 15 residues. The CDR3 DNA sequence: TGTGACAGCAGCACCTACCCCGGGAGACAAGAGACCCAGTACTTC. Protein product: CDSSTYPGRQETQYF.

This clonotype was observed a handful of times. One junction end does not reproduce the germline sequence, and a read error may be involved. The chain joins TRBV12-3 or TRBV12-4 to TRBJ2-5; D assignment may be TRBD1 or TRBD2 (5 bases each). This CDR3 has 15 residues. CDR3 region: CASSSSRAGGETQYF. In DNA, the CDR3 is TGTGCCAGTAGTTCCAGCAGGGCAGGAGGAGAGACCCAGTACTTC.

This clonotype appeared a few times. This chain uses TRBV6-1 with TRBJ2-5, with TRBD1 identical over 11 bases. Losses at the gene ends were 5 bases for V and 7 bases for J; bases not matched to a gene: 6. The CDR3 runs to 14 residues. Germline V gene data show CDR1 as MNHNS and CDR2 as SASEGT. The CDR3 region is CASSRDRGYGTQYF. The DNA of the CDR3 is TGTGCCAGCAGTCGGGACAGGGGGTACGGGACCCAGTACTTC.

J is TRBJ2-3 and V is TRBV11-2, with unresolved D. This CDR3 region has 13 residues. Trimming took 5 bases from V and 6 from J, leaving 12 bases between them. CDR1 SGHAT and CDR2 FQNNGV come from the germline V gene. The CDR3 DNA reads as TGTGCCAGCAGCCTGAGCGCAGGTGATACGCAGTATTTT. Amino acids: CASSLSAGDTQYF.

About this clonotype: No conserved phenylalanine or tryptophan is present at the end of the CDR3, so a read error is the likely explanation. CDR3 loop: CAISDGTGSSYEQYI. DNA of the CDR3: TGTGCCATCAGCGATGGGACAGGGAGCTCCTACGAGCAGTACATC. This rearrangement joins TRBV6-2 or TRBV6-3 to TRBJ2-7; 9 bases match TRBD1. CDR3 size: 15 residues. Trimming took 10 bases from V and 0 from J; bases not matched to a gene: 10. The germline CDR1 and CDR2 sequences are MNHEY and SVGEGT.

The table lists this clonotype with a few counts. This CDR3 reads CASSYVRSHEQYF. CDR3 DNA sequence: TGTGCCAGCAGTTACGTCAGAAGCCACGAGCAGTACTTC. The gene calls are TRBV6-2 or TRBV6-3 and TRBJ2-7; D uncertain. The CDR3 is 13 residues long. V lost 2 bases and J 5 bases, leaving 10 bases between the germline ends. From germline, CDR1 is MNHEY and CDR2 SVGEGT.

As to this clonotype: A much larger clone lies a single base off, so this may be a read error. The CDR3 reads CASRGRGPSQPQHF. The CDR3 DNA reads TGTGCCAGCAGGGGCAGGGGGCCTAGTCAGCCCCAGCATTTT. V usage is TRBV6-1 and J usage is TRBJ1-5; 8 nucleotides match TRBD1. Germline V gene sequence: CDR1 MNHNS, CDR2 SASEGT. The CDR3 consists of 14 residues. J gave up 6 bases and V 6 bases, and 7 bases lay outside the gene matches.